The clone carrying this TCR beta chain was counted a few times. Its antigen is undetermined. This sample was taken from a study of T-cell reconstitution after alpha-beta-depleted transplantation in children. Study observations and caveats: Surviving recipient T cells and intrathymic progenitors accounted for some patients' high TCRbeta diversity at day 60. At one year after transplant, newly produced T cells mostly accounted for T-cell counts and diversity. Reported findings indicate that, about two months after transplant, alpha-beta T cells came from several hundred expanded clones, which were derived from non-depleted graft cells.

Researchers prepared the TCRbeta library using unique molecular identifiers, the study reports. TCRdb reprocessed the PCR reads via MiXCR and lists one record per CDR3 protein. This table holds around 440,000 distinct CDR3 sequences, 15% to 20% found once. Germline V gene lookup returns CDR1 MGHRA and CDR2 YSYEKL. CDR3 size: 17 residues. The ends lost 4 bases at V and 1 base at J; junction bases unmatched: 11. J is TRBJ2-3 and V is TRBV4-1; 7 nucleotides agree with TRBD2. The TCR comes from a boy younger than two who had a stem cell transplant for Wiskott-Aldrich syndrome, so the T cells may come from the graft donor. The sequencing used PBMCs, mostly from graft donor cells, collected 360 days after TCRalphabeta/CD19-depleted stem cell transplant. The CDR3 DNA follows: TGCGCCAGCAGCCGAGTACTTATACTAGCGCGCACAGATACGCAGTATTTT. Encoded protein: CASSRVLILARTDTQYF.